The 10 T cell receptor beta chains in this list originate from one sample, sequenced in a study of blood T cell repertoires in COVID-19. TCRdb's copy holds only in-frame clones and misses some; the assay was immunoSEQ multiplex PCR. Of approximately 440,000 clones listed, 75% to 90% are singletons. The sequencing input was PBMCs or T cells enriched from blood (not recorded which). The receptor set was obtained from a woman under 30 who had recovered from COVID-19.

The table lists this clone with many counts. The chain carries TRBV3-1 (or the pseudogene TRBV3-2) and TRBJ1-1, with 7 bases matching TRBD1. V gave up 3 bases and J gave up 6 bases; unmatched junction bases: 7. The CDR3 extends over 14 amino acids. Germline V gene sequence: CDR1 LGHDT, CDR2 YNNKEL (reference sequence). The CDR3 region is CASSHIQGRAEAFF. The CDR3 DNA reads TGTGCCAGCAGCCACATACAGGGGCGGGCTGAAGCTTTCTTT.

The gene calls are TRBV6-5 and TRBJ1-5, with D perhaps TRBD1 (6 bases). Germline V gene sequence: CDR1 MNHEY, CDR2 SVGAGI. V was shortened by 5 bases and J by 0 bases, with 11 bases between the two germline ends. This CDR3 spans 15 amino acids. DNA for the CDR3: TGTGCCAGCAGTCGGACAGTGTATAGCAATCAGCCCCAGCATTTT. Protein sequence: CASSRTVYSNQPQHF.

The V gene is TRBV5-4, the J gene TRBJ1-2; D uncertain. V lost 4 bases and J 5 bases, leaving 21 bases between the germline ends. Per germline, CDR1 SGHNT and CDR2 YYREEE (reference sequence). The CDR3 length is 16 residues. CDR3 in DNA: TGTGCCAGCAGCCCCAGCGGTTGGTTCTCGGGGTATGGCTACACCTTC. Its translation: CASSPSGWFSGYGYTF.

The chain employs TRBV10-1 and TRBJ2-1, with D tentatively TRBD1 (7 bases). This CDR3 spans 13 amino acids. The V end lost 9 bases, the J end lost 6 bases, and 15 bases lay between the germline ends. Germline CDR1 and CDR2: WNHNN and SYGVQD (reference sequence). CDR3 DNA sequence: TGCGCCAGTAGCGGAGACAGGGCCAATGAGCAGTTCTTC. Translating it yields CASSGDRANEQFF.

This clone is a singleton in its sample. The CDR3 DNA is TGTGCCTGGAGGGGACAGGGCCAAGAGACCCAGTACTTC. Encoded protein: CAWRGQGQETQYF. This chain links TRBV30 with TRBJ2-5; 9 positions match TRBD1. CDR1 is GTSNPN, CDR2 SVGIG, per germline (reference sequence). The trim removed 3 bases at V and 1 base at J, leaving 0 bases unmatched. The CDR3 covers 13 residues.

The rearrangement uses TRBV7-3 and TRBJ2-7; 8 positions agree with TRBD2. Per the germline V gene, CDR1 is SGHTA and CDR2 is FQGTGA. This CDR3 has 14 amino acids. Trimming took 2 bases from V and 3 from J; bases not matched to a gene: 3. The CDR3 sequence: CASSLRGGLYEQYF. CDR3 sequence (DNA): TGTGCCAGCAGCTTACGGGGGGGTCTCTACGAGCAGTACTTC.

CDR3 sequence reads: CASSLDVRMKAFF. In nucleotides, the CDR3 is TGTGCCAGCAGCTTAGATGTGCGGATGAAAGCTTTCTTT. This rearrangement joins TRBV7-8 to TRBJ1-1; no reliable D call. This CDR3 spans 13 amino acids. Per germline, CDR1 SGHVS and CDR2 FQNEAQ. V was clipped by 1 base and J by 9 bases, with 12 bases between them.

The J gene is TRBJ1-5, the V gene TRBV5-5; 10 bases match TRBD1. The CDR3 totals 16 residues. Trimming cost V 0 bases and J 5 bases; bases outside gene matches: 5. Germline CDR1 is SGHKS and CDR2 is YYEKEE (reference sequence). CDR3 sequence reads: CASSLAGGQGYQPQHF. The CDR3 DNA follows: TGTGCCAGCAGCTTGGCCGGGGGACAGGGGTATCAGCCCCAGCATTTT.

In this sample, this clone turned up once. This sequence joins TRBV24-1 and TRBJ2-5; 9 bases are shared with TRBD1. Germline V gene lookup returns CDR1 KGHDR and CDR2 SFDVKD. The CDR3 is made up of 15 amino acids. J was trimmed by 6 bases and V by 9 bases; bases with no gene match: 13. CDR3 loop: CATSDWTGAQKTQYF. The CDR3 DNA follows: TGTGCCACCTCCGACTGGACAGGGGCCCAGAAGACCCAGTACTTC.

This chain joins TRBV7-3 and TRBJ2-3; a possible D gene is TRBD2 (6 bases). The germline gives CDR1 SGHTA, CDR2 FQGTGA. V was clipped by 1 base and J by 4 bases, with 18 bases between them. The CDR3 totals 17 residues. CDR3 nucleotides: TGTGCCAGCAGCTTAAGGGCCAGGGAGGTTGCCTCAGATACGCAGTATTTT. Protein product: CASSLRAREVASDTQYF.